These T cell receptor beta chains were read from a single sample in a study of Ad26.COV2.S vaccination and SARS-CoV-2 variants. Sequencing used immunoSEQ multiplex PCR; TCRdb keeps in-frame clones, though not all of them. The sample consists of 380,000 or so clones, more than 85% of them appearing once. The sequences come from peripheral blood, collected in a trial of Ad26.COV2.S vaccine versus placebo. These receptors originate from a person aged 18-60 years who received the Ad26.COV2.S COVID-19 vaccine or a placebo. Each CDR3 is given with its conserved first and last residue. D genes are given only for firm matches. The size entry is marked missing in some rows and otherwise reads once, few, many or a size class.

>TRBJ1-2|-|-|TRBV28
TGTGCCAGCAGTTTGGGGAACTATGGCTACACCTTC
CASSLGNYGYTF
>TRBJ2-2|-|-|TRBV4-2
TGTGCCAGCAGCCAAGGTGGAGGGGGCTACACCGGGGAGCTGTTTTTT
CASSQGGGGYTGELFF
>TRBJ2-7|-|-|TRBV6-5
TGTGCCAGCAGTTACAGACAGGACGGAGAGCAGTACTTC
CASSYRQDGEQYF
>TRBJ2-7|TRBD2|few|TRBV2
TGTGCCAGCAGCGCGGGACTAGCGGCCTACGAGCAGTACTTC
CASSAGLAAYEQYF
>TRBJ2-1|-|-|TRBV24-1
TGTGCCACCAGTTCGTGGGAATCGGGTGAGCAGTTCTTC
CATSSWESGEQFF
>TRBJ2-3|-|-|TRBV7-9
TGTGCCAGCAGCTTCACAGATACGCAGTATTTT
CASSFTDTQYF
>TRBJ2-3|-|-|TRBV10-1
TGCGCCAGCAGTGAGGCAGGCGAACACACAGATACGCAGTATTTT
CASSEAGEHTDTQYF
>TRBJ2-3|-|-|TRBV2
TGTGCCAGCATTGAAAGGCGTGTGGCAGATACGCAGTATTTT
CASIERRVADTQYF
>TRBJ2-1|TRBD1|-|TRBV5-1
TGCGCCAGCAGCTTGTTGCCCCCCCAAGGACAGGACTCCTACAATGAGCAGTTCTTC
CASSLLPPQGQDSYNEQFF
>TRBJ2-5|TRBD1|-|TRBV4-2
TGTGCCAGCAGCCAAGATCAGCAGGGGGTACAGGAGACCCAGTACTTC
CASSQDQQGVQETQYF
>TRBJ1-2|-|-|TRBV10-3
TGTGCCATCAGTTCTTACAGGGAAAGCTACACCTTC
CAISSYRESYTF
>TRBJ1-5|-|-|TRBV5-1
TGCGCCAGCAGCTTGGTCGGGGACCCAGGATGGCCCCAGCATTTT
CASSLVGDPGWPQHF
>TRBJ2-7|TRBD2|-|TRBV2
TGTGCCAGCAGCGCCTCGGGGCTAGCGGGAGGGCCAGGGGAGGAGCAGTACTTC
CASSASGLAGGPGEEQYF
>TRBJ1-6|-|-|TRBV27
TGTGCCAGCAGTTTATCGCCGGGAGGGTCGGGGGCCCTCCACTTT
CASSLSPGGSGALHF
>TRBJ2-2|TRBD1|-|TRBV5-1
TGCGCCAGCCGCCTCCAGGGGGCAGGTACCGGGGAGCTGTTTTTT
CASRLQGAGTGELFF
>TRBJ2-3|TRBD2|-|TRBV6-1
TGTGCCAGCAGTGAACCCGTACTAGCGGGAGGGGCGGATACGCAGTATTTT
CASSEPVLAGGADTQYF
>TRBJ2-7|-|-|TRBV6-1
TGTGCCAGCAGTGAAGTAAGGGAGGCCGAGCAGTACTTC
CASSEVREAEQYF
>TRBJ2-1|TRBD2|-|TRBV10-2
TGCGCCAGCAGGAACGGACTAGCGGGAGAGTCTATCTACAATGAGCAGTTCTTC
CASRNGLAGESIYNEQFF
>TRBJ2-5|TRBD2|-|TRBV19
TGTGCCAGTAGTATAGCTCATCCTAGCGGGATGTACCAAGAGACCCAGTACTTC
CASSIAHPSGMYQETQYF
>TRBJ1-1|-|-|TRBV2
TGTGCCAGCAGTGAATTAGGGTTGTACACTGAAGCTTTCTTT
CASSELGLYTEAFF
>TRBJ2-7|TRBD1|-|TRBV2
TGTGCCAGCGACGAAGGGGGCCGGGACTACGAGCAGTACTTC
CASDEGGRDYEQYF
>TRBJ2-2|-|few|TRBV5-1
TGCGCCAGCCGACAGGGAGGAACAGGGGAGCTGTTTTTT
CASRQGGTGELFF
>TRBJ1-1|-|-|TRBV7-9
TGTGCCAGCAGCTTTGAGGGCACTGAAGCTTTCTTT
CASSFEGTEAFF
>TRBJ1-4|-|-|TRBV27
TGTGCCAGCAGTCAACTCAGGGACATTAATGAAAAACTGTTTTTT
CASSQLRDINEKLFF
>TRBJ2-3|-|-|TRBV27
TGTGCCAGCAGTTTAAGTGTCACAGATACGCAGTATTTT
CASSLSVTDTQYF
>TRBJ1-1|-|-|TRBV12-5
TGTGCTAGTGGTTTGGTGGGCCCCTCTAACACTGAAGCTTTCTTT
CASGLVGPSNTEAFF
>TRBJ2-3|TRBD1|-|TRBV4-1
TGCGCCAGCAGCCCGCGGACAGGGCAAAGGGGTGATACGCAGTATTTT
CASSPRTGQRGDTQYF
>TRBJ2-1|TRBD1|once|TRBV6-5
TGTGCCACTCTGGACCGGGACAGGGGTAACAATGAGCAGTTCTTC
CATLDRDRGNNEQFF
>TRBJ2-7|TRBD2|-|TRBV6-6
TGTGCCAGCAGCAAGCCGGGACTAGCGGGAGACGAGCAGTACTTC
CASSKPGLAGDEQYF
>TRBJ1-5|-|few|TRBV28
TGTGCCAGCAGCCGTCTCCCAGGCCGCAGCAATCAGCCCCAGCATTTT
CASSRLPGRSNQPQHF
>TRBJ2-1|-|-|TRBV18
TGTGCCAGCTCACCAGGGGCGCAGATCAATGAGCAGTTCTTC
CASSPGAQINEQFF
>TRBJ2-7|-|-|TRBV20-1
TGCAGTGCTAGTGTGGTTTCCTACGAGCAGTACTTC
CSASVVSYEQYF
>TRBJ2-7|TRBD1|-|TRBV30
TGTGCCTGGAGTCGAACCCCGGGACAGGGTGACGAGCAGTACTTC
CAWSRTPGQGDEQYF
>TRBJ1-1|-|-|TRBV5-4
TGTGCCAGCAGCCCTCTGGGGGGGGAACGGGCTTTCTTT
CASSPLGGERAFF
>TRBJ2-5|TRBD1|once|TRBV10-3
TGTGCCATCAGTGAAGGCAGGACAGGAGAGACCCAGTACTTC
CAISEGRTGETQYF
>TRBJ2-3|TRBD2|-|TRBV9
TGTGCCAGCAGCGTAGCTGGGCGGGGGAGCACAGATACGCAGTATTTT
CASSVAGRGSTDTQYF
>TRBJ2-2|-|-|TRBV24-1
TGTGCCACCAGTGAAACTCGGACGAACACCGGGGAGCTGTTTTTT
CATSETRTNTGELFF
>TRBJ2-7|-|-|TRBV5-5
TGTGCCAGCAGCTTGGCGCAGGGGCTATCCTACGAGCAGTACTTC
CASSLAQGLSYEQYF
>TRBJ1-5|TRBD1|-|TRBV18
TGTGCCAGCTCACCGCGCCAGGGGGATCAGCCCCAGCATTTT
CASSPRQGDQPQHF
>TRBJ2-1|TRBD2|-|TRBV30
TGTGCCTGGAGCGGGACTAGCGGGAGGTGGAATGAGCAGTTCTTC
CAWSGTSGRWNEQFF
>TRBJ2-3|TRBD2|-|TRBV7-9
TGTGCCAGCAGCCCCGGTGGAGCGGGAGTCACAGATACGCAGTATTTT
CASSPGGAGVTDTQYF
>TRBJ2-7|TRBD1|-|TRBV18
TGTGCCAGCTCACCACCTATCAGGACAGGGAATTCCTACGAGCAGTACTTC
CASSPPIRTGNSYEQYF
>TRBJ1-2|TRBD1|-|TRBV10-1
TGCGCCAGCAGTGCCGATCATCGGACAGGGAGTATTAGCTATGGCTACACCTTC
CASSADHRTGSISYGYTF
>TRBJ2-7|TRBD1|-|TRBV11-2
TGTGCCAGCAGTTTTTCCCTCAACAGGACAGGGAGATACGAGCAGTACTTC
CASSFSLNRTGRYEQYF
>TRBJ1-3|-|-|TRBV20-1
TGCAGTGCTAGTGACGACTCTGGAAACACCATATATTTT
CSASDDSGNTIYF
>TRBJ2-2|-|-|TRBV28
TGTGCCAGCATAGCGGGACAGGGCGGAACCGGGGAGCTGTTTTTT
CASIAGQGGTGELFF
>TRBJ1-2|-|-|TRBV18
TGTGCCAGCTCACCACCACAGGGAGTCTTCTATGGCTACACCTTC
CASSPPQGVFYGYTF
>TRBJ2-7|-|-|TRBV4-2
TGTGCCAGCAGCCAAGGTAAAGGAACCTACGAGCAGTACTTC
CASSQGKGTYEQYF
>TRBJ2-7|-|-|TRBV19
TGTGCCAGTAGTAGCTCTTACTCATCTCGAGAGCAGTACTTC
CASSSSYSSREQYF
>TRBJ2-1|TRBD2|-|TRBV18
TGTGCCAGCTCACCGGTGCGGGGGAGCTCCTACAATGAGCAGTTCTTC
CASSPVRGSSYNEQFF
>TRBJ2-5|-|once|TRBV10-3
TGTGCCACCGGGCCAAGGACAAAAGAGACCCAGTACTTC
CATGPRTKETQYF
>TRBJ2-1|TRBD2|-|TRBV6-4
TGTGCCAGCAGTGCAAACGGGGGGGCAGATGAGCAGTTCTTC
CASSANGGADEQFF
>TRBJ2-7|-|-|TRBV5-1
TGCGCCAGCAGCTTGGGACAGGATAGCTCCTACGAGCAGTACTTC
CASSLGQDSSYEQYF